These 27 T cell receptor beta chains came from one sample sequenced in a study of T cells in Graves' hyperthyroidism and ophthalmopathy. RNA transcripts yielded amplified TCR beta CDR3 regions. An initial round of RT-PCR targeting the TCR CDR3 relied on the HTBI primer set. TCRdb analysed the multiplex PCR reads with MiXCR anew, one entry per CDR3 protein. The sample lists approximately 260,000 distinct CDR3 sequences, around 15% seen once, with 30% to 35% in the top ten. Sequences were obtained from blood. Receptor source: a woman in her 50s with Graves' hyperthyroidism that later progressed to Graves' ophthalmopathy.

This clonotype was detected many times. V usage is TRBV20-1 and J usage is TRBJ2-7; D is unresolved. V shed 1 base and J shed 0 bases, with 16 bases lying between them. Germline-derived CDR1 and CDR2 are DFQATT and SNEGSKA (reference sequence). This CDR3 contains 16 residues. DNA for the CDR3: TGCAGTGCTAGAGGGGTCCCCGGCGCCCCCTCCTACGAGCAGTACTTC. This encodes CSARGVPGAPSYEQYF.

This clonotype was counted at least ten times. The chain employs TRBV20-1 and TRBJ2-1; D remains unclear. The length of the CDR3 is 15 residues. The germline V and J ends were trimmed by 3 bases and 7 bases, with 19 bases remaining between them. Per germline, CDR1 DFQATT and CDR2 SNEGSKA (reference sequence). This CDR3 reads CSASGQALSMNEQFF. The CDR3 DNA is TGCAGTGCTAGTGGGCAGGCCTTAAGTATGAATGAGCAGTTCTTC.

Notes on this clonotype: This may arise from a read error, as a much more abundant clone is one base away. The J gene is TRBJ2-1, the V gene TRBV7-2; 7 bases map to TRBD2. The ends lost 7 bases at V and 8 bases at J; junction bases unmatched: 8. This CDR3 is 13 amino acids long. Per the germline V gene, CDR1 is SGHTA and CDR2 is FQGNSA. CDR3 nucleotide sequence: TGTGCCAGCAACTACGGACTAGTCGATGAGCAGTTCTTC. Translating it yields CASNYGLVDEQFF.

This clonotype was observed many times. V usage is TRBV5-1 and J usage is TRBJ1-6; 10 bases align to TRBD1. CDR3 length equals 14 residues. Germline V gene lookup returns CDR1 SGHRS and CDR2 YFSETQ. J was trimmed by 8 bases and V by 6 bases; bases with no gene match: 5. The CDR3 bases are TGCGCCAGCACTGAGACAGGGGGCTATTCACCCCTCCACTTT. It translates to CASTETGGYSPLHF.

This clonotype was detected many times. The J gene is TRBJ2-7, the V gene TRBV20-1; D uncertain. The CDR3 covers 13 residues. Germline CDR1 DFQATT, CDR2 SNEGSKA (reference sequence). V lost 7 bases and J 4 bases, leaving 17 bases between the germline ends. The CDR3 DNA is TGCAGTGTCTCCGAAGGTAACACGTACGAGCAGTACTTC. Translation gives CSVSEGNTYEQYF.

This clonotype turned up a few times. The CDR3 loop is CASSLGGGRSYEQYF. In DNA form, the CDR3 reads TGTGCCAGCAGCTTGGGGGGAGGAAGGTCCTACGAGCAGTACTTC. The gene calls are TRBV5-5 and TRBJ2-7, with D maybe TRBD2 (6 bases). The CDR3 has 15 residues. With 0 bases removed from V and 1 base from J, the gap between germline ends came to 11 bases. Germline values: CDR1 SGHKS, CDR2 YYEKEE (reference sequence).

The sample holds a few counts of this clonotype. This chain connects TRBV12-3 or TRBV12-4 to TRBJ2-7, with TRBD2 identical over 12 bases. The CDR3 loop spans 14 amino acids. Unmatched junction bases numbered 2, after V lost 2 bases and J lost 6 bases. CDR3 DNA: TGTGCCAGCAGTTTACTGGGACTAGCGGGCGAGCAGTACTTC. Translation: CASSLLGLAGEQYF.

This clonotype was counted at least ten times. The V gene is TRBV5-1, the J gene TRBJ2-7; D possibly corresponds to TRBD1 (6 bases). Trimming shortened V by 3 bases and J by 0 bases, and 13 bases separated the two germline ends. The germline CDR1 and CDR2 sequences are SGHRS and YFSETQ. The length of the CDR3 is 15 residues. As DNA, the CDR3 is TGCGCCAGCAGCTCGACAGGATTCAGCTCCTACGAGCAGTACTTC. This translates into CASSSTGFSSYEQYF.

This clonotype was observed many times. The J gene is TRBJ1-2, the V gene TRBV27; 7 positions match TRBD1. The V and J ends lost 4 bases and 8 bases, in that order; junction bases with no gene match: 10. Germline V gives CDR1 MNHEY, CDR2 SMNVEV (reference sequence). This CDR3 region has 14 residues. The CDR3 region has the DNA TGTGCCAGCAGTTCCCGGCCCGGGACAGACGGCTACACCTTC. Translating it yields CASSSRPGTDGYTF.

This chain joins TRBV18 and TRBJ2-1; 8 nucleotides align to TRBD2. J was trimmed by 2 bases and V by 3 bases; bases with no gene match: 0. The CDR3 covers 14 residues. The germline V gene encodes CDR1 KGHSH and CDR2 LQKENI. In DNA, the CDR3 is TGTGCCAGCTCACCTAGCGGGGCCTACAATGAGCAGTTCTTC. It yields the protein CASSPSGAYNEQFF.

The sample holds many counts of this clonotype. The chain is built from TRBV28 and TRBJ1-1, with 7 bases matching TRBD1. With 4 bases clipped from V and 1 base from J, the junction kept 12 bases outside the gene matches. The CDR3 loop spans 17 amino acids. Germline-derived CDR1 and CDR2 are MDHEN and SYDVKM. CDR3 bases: TGTGCCAGCAGTTCCGACAGGGTGGGGACGACGAACACTGAAGCTTTCTTT. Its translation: CASSSDRVGTTNTEAFF.

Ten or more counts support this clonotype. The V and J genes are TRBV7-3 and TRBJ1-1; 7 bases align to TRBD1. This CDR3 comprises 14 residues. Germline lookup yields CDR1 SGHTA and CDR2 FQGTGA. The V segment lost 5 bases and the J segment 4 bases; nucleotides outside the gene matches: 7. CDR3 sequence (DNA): TGTGCCAGCAGCGCCAGACAGGGAGTCACTGAAGCTTTCTTT. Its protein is CASSARQGVTEAFF. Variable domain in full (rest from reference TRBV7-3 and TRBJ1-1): GAGVSQTPSNKVTEKGKYVELRCDPISGHTALYWYRQSLGQGPEFLIYFQGTGAADDSGLPNDRFFAVRPEGSVSTLKIQRTERGDSAVYLCASSARQGVTEAFFGQGTRLTVV.

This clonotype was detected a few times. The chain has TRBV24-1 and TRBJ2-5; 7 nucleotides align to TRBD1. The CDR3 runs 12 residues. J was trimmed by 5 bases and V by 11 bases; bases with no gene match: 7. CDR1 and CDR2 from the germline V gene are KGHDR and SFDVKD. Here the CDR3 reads CASADRVETQYF. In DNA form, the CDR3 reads TGTGCCAGTGCCGACAGGGTCGAGACCCAGTACTTC.

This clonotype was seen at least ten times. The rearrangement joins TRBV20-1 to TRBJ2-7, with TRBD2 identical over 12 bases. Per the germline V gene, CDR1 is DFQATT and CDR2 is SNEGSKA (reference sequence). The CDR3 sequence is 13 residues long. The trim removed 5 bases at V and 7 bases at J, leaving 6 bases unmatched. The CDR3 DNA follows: TGCAGTGCTCCACTAGCGGGAGGCAGGGAGCAGTACTTC. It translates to CSAPLAGGREQYF.

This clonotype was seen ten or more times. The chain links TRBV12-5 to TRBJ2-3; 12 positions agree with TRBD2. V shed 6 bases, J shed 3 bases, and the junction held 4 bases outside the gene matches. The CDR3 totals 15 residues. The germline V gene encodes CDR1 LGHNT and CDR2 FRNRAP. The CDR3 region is CASGAGTSGTDTQYF. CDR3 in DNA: TGTGCTAGTGGCGCCGGGACTAGCGGGACAGATACGCAGTATTTT.

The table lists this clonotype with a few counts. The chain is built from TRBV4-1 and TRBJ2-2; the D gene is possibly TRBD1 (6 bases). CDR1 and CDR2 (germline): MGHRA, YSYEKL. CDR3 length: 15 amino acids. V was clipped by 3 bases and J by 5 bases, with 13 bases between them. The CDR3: CASSHFQGPTGELFF. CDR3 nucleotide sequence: TGCGCCAGCAGCCACTTTCAGGGGCCTACCGGGGAGCTGTTTTTT.

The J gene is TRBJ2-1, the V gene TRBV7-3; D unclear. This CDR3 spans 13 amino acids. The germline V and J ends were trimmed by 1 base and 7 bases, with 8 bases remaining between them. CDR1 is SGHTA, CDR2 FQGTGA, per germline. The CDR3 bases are TGTGCCAGCAGCTTAAGCCCTGCGAATGAGCAGTTCTTC. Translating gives CASSLSPANEQFF.

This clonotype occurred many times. The CDR3 DNA reads as TGTGCCAGCAGGTCCGGACAGCACTATGGCTACACCTTC. Protein: CASRSGQHYGYTF. V gene TRBV6-1 combines with J gene TRBJ1-2, with D maybe TRBD1 (6 bases). The V end lost 6 bases, the J end lost 3 bases, and 11 bases lay between the germline ends. CDR1 MNHNS and CDR2 SASEGT come from the germline V gene. The CDR3 runs 13 residues.

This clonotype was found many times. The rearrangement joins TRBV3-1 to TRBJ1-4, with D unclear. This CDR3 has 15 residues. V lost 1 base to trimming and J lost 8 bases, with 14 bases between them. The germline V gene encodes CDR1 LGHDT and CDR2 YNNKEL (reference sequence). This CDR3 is CASSQGTRRREKLFF. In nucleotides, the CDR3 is TGTGCCAGCAGCCAAGGCACCAGGAGAAGGGAAAAACTGTTTTTT.

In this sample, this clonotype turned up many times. The CDR3 loop reads CASSFGDRPNTEAFF. CDR3 sequence (DNA): TGTGCCAGCAGTTTTGGGGACAGACCAAACACTGAAGCTTTCTTT. The V call is TRBV28, the J call TRBJ1-1, with 7 bases lining up with TRBD1. From germline, CDR1 is MDHEN and CDR2 SYDVKM. The junction had 6 bases not matched to a gene; V was cut back by 3 bases and J by 2 bases. CDR3 length: 15 residues.

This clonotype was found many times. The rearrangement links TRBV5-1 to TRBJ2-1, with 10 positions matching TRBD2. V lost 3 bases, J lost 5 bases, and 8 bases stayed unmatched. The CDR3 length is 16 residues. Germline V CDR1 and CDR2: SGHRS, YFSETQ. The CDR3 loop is CASSWNGGTSDNEQFF. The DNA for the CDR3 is TGCGCCAGCAGCTGGAATGGAGGGACTAGCGACAATGAGCAGTTCTTC.

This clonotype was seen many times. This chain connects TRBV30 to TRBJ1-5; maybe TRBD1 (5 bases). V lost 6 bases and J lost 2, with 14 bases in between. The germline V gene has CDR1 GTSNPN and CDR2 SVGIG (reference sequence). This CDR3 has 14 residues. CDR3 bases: TGTGCCTGTAACTCCGGGACTGGCAATCAGCCCCAGCATTTT. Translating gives CACNSGTGNQPQHF.

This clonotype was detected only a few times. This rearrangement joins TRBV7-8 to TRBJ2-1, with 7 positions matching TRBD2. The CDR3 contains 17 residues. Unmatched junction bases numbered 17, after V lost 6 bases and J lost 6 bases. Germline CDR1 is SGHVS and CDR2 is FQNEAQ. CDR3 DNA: TGTGCCAGCAGTTCAAAGATCGGACTAGTGTTTTCCAATGAGCAGTTCTTC. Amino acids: CASSSKIGLVFSNEQFF.

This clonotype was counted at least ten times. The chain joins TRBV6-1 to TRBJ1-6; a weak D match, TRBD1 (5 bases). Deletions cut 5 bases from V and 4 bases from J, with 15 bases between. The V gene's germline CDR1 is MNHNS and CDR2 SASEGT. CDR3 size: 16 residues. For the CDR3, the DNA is TGTGCCAGCAGTTCGGCAGGGCGGGGGTATAATTCACCCCTCCACTTT. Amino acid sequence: CASSSAGRGYNSPLHF.

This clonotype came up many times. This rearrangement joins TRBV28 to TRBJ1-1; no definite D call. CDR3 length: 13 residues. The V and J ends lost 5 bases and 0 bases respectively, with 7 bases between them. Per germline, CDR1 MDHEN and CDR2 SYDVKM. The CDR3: CASSAVLNTEAFF. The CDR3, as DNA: TGTGCCAGCAGTGCCGTCCTGAACACTGAAGCTTTCTTT.

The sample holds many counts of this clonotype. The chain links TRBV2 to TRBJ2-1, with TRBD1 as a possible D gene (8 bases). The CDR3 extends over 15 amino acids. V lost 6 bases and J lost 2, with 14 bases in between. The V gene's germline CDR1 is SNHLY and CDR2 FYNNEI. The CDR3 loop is CASSPQGGPYNEQFF. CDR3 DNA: TGTGCCAGCAGCCCACAGGGGGGGCCCTACAATGAGCAGTTCTTC.

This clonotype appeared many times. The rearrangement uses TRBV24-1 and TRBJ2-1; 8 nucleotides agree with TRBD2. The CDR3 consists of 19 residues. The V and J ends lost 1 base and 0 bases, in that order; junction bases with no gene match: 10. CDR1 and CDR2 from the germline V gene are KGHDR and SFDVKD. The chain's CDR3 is CATSDLGLAGFPSYNEQFF. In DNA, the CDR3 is TGTGCCACCAGTGATTTAGGGCTAGCGGGTTTCCCCTCCTACAATGAGCAGTTCTTC.